This TCR beta chain was identified in a study of identifying expanded T cells in peripheral blood. On this clone itself: Its antigen remains unknown.

The data were produced by immunoSEQ multiplex PCR, yet TCRdb's version contains in-frame clones alone and is incomplete. Of about 84,000 clones detected, around 88% appear once; the ten largest clones hold 5.6%. Study-level points and caveats: Clone count variance between roughly 2-week samples rose with total template count. Approximately 1.1 clones differed between technical replicates, versus about 15 and 19 over time.

Healthy donors had no documented immune events, such as infections, while sampled. This CDR3 region has 14 residues. V lost 1 base to trimming and J lost 6 bases, with 12 bases between them. Germline-derived CDR1 and CDR2 are LNHDA and SQIVND (reference sequence). The chain links TRBV19 to TRBJ1-1; D is unclear. This sequence originates from a person between 18 and 70 years old in good health. Sequencing was performed on blood. The CDR3 sequence: CASSIGQMHAEAFF. In nucleotides, the CDR3 is TGTGCCAGTAGTATAGGGCAGATGCACGCTGAAGCTTTCTTT.